Sequencing of this TCR beta chain was carried out in a study of spatial heterogeneity in lung cancer. General study points: Expanded alpha and beta TCR counts within tumors tracked tumor mutation counts.

Regarding time point: sample taken at primary tumor resection. Tumor, nontumor lung or frozen PBMC supplied whole RNA, sequenced without sorting. This clonotype is classed as medium-sized (0.01 to 0.1%). Its target is unknown. TCRdb re-called the 5' RACE reads through MiXCR, storing one row per CDR3 protein. The table shows around 5,000 distinct CDR3 sequences, with less than 35% occurring only once. The sample here was lung tumor tissue, taken at surgery. This TCR derives from a female donor with early-stage non-small cell lung cancer.

The chain's CDR3 is CASSVGAPVPNTEAFF. Here the CDR3 DNA reads TGTGCCAGCAGCGTAGGAGCACCCGTCCCGAACACTGAAGCTTTCTTT. The chain carries TRBV9 and TRBJ1-1; D gene uncertain. Trimming removed 0 bases at V and 1 base at J, with 13 bases between. Germline V gene data show CDR1 as SGDLS and CDR2 as YYNGEE. The CDR3 covers 16 residues.